These 21 T cell receptor beta chains came from one sample sequenced in a study of T cells expressing NK-cell markers. No DNA is given; TCRdb re-called the 5' RACE reads and lists each CDR3 protein once. Its listing shows over 150,000 distinct CDR3 sequences. The specimen was blood T cells: a sorted CD56 or NKG2C T cell subset, CD4+ or CD8+ T cells, or bulk PBMC T cells (not recorded which). Every receptor here comes from a woman aged 45-65 years in good health.

The gene calls are TRBV28 and TRBJ2-2; TCRdb's assignment of TRBD1 cannot be checked, as there is no DNA. CDR1 MDHEN and CDR2 SYDVKM come from the germline V gene. The CDR3 is 17 residues long. CDR3 amino acids: CASSPPPGQGPTGELFF.

The chain is built from TRBV7-9 and TRBJ1-1; the TRBD1 assignment by TCRdb is unverifiable without DNA. This CDR3 has 14 amino acids. CDR1 and CDR2 (germline): SEHNR, FQNEAQ (reference sequence). The CDR3 sequence is CASSRQGGDTEAFF.

The gene calls are TRBV19 and TRBJ1-5. The CDR3 runs to 13 residues. The germline V gene has CDR1 LNHDA and CDR2 SQIVND (reference sequence). The CDR3 loop reads CASSISDPNPQHF.

The rearrangement joins TRBV5-8 to TRBJ2-3; absent DNA, TCRdb's TRBD2 call cannot be checked. Germline values: CDR1 SGHTS, CDR2 YDEGEE. The CDR3 runs 14 residues. The CDR3 spells CATLAGGSVDTQYF.

V gene TRBV5-6 combines with J gene TRBJ2-1; TCRdb outputs TRBD2, but without DNA this stays unchecked. Per the germline V gene, CDR1 is SGHDT and CDR2 is YYEEEE. CDR3 size: 17 residues. The CDR3 loop reads CASSFGVAGALWNEQFF.

This sequence joins TRBV5-6 and TRBJ1-1; TCRdb outputs TRBD1, but without DNA this stays unchecked. The CDR3 totals 14 residues. The V gene's germline CDR1 is SGHDT and CDR2 YYEEEE. The CDR3 sequence: CASSLGTGVTEAFF.

The gene calls are TRBV14 and TRBJ2-5; with no DNA, the TCRdb D assignment of TRBD1 cannot be verified. The CDR3 loop spans 16 amino acids. CDR1 and CDR2 from the germline V gene are SGHDN and FVKESK. The chain's CDR3 is CASSQGLLGSGETQYF.

This chain uses TRBV6-5 with TRBJ1-1; the TCRdb D gene call, TRBD1, has no DNA to confirm it. The germline gives CDR1 MNHEY, CDR2 SVGAGI. There are 15 residues in the CDR3. The CDR3 here is CASSYSMGGLGEAFF.

The CDR3 sequence is CSVGQGTSPKDIYGYTF. V usage is TRBV29-1 and J usage is TRBJ1-2; TCRdb picks TRBD1, but there is no DNA to check that call. Germline values: CDR1 SQVTM, CDR2 ANQGSEA. This CDR3 is built from 17 residues.

The chain uses TRBV7-7 and TRBJ2-2; lacking DNA, the TRBD1 call made by TCRdb goes unchecked. The CDR3 spans 18 residues. Germline loops: CDR1 SSHAT, CDR2 FNYEAQ (reference sequence). The CDR3 spells CASSLAGYREIGTGELFF.

V and J are TRBV30 and TRBJ1-3. The CDR3 totals 15 residues. Germline values: CDR1 GTSNPN, CDR2 SVGIG (reference sequence). The chain's CDR3 is CAWEFSADSGNTIYF. Combining the CDR3 with reference TRBV30 and TRBJ1-3 gives the whole variable domain SQTIHQWPATLVQPVGSPLSLECTVEGTSNPNLYWYRQAAGRGLQLLFYSVGIGQISSEVPQNLSASRPQDRQFILSSKKLLLSDSGFYLCAWEFSADSGNTIYFGEGSWLTVV.

The chain has TRBV5-6 and TRBJ2-3; the TCRdb call, TRBD2, lacks DNA for checking. This CDR3 is 17 amino acids long. The germline V gene encodes CDR1 SGHDT and CDR2 YYEEEE. CDR3 sequence reads: CASSLDYSKGHTDTQYF. The full variable domain, its missing parts supplied by reference TRBV5-6 and TRBJ2-3, is DAGVTQSPTHLIKTRGQQVTLRCSPKSGHDTVSWYQQALGQGPQFIFQYYEEEERQRGNFPDRFSGHQFPNYSSELNVNALLLGDSALYLCASSLDYSKGHTDTQYFGPGTRLTVL.

This rearrangement joins TRBV10-3 to TRBJ1-1. This CDR3 has 13 amino acids. Germline-derived CDR1 and CDR2 are ENHRY and SYGVKD. The CDR3 protein is CAISDPNFTEAFF.

The rearrangement joins TRBV11-1 to TRBJ2-1; TCRdb's D call, TRBD2, is unchecked because there is no DNA. This CDR3 region has 16 residues. CDR1 is SGHAT and CDR2 is FQDESV in the germline V gene (reference sequence). CDR3 protein: CASSFGREISYNEQFF.

The chain links TRBV27 to TRBJ2-3; absent DNA, TCRdb's TRBD2 call cannot be checked. Per the germline V gene, CDR1 is MNHEY and CDR2 is SMNVEV (reference sequence). The CDR3 totals 15 residues. CDR3 residues: CASSLFGGLGDTQYF.

This chain connects TRBV6-5 to TRBJ2-3. This CDR3 spans 16 amino acids. Germline loops: CDR1 MNHEY, CDR2 SVGAGI. CDR3 in amino acids: CASSYSTSASTDTQYF.

The chain uses TRBV15 and TRBJ2-1. CDR1 and CDR2 from the germline V gene are LNHNV and YYDKDF (reference sequence). The length of the CDR3 is 13 residues. CDR3 amino acids: CATSRAAYNEQFF.

The V call is TRBV7-9, the J call TRBJ2-1; TCRdb's assignment of TRBD2 cannot be checked, as there is no DNA. The CDR3 extends over 16 amino acids. Germline CDR1 is SEHNR and CDR2 is FQNEAQ (reference sequence). This CDR3 is CASSLDIQRVEYEQFF.

This chain joins TRBV5-1 and TRBJ2-3; TCRdb returns TRBD2, unconfirmable since there is no DNA. CDR1 and CDR2 from the germline V gene are SGHRS and YFSETQ. The CDR3 length is 19 residues. The CDR3 region is CASSTAGTSGRTGFHTQYF.

The J gene is TRBJ2-5, the V gene TRBV2; TCRdb picks TRBD2, but there is no DNA to check that call. The CDR3 contains 14 residues. Germline-derived CDR1 and CDR2 are SNHLY and FYNNEI. CDR3: CAISLAGGGETQYF.

The chain joins TRBV19 to TRBJ2-7; the D call from TCRdb, TRBD1, cannot be confirmed without DNA. Looked up from germline, CDR1 is LNHDA and CDR2 is SQIVND (reference sequence). This CDR3 is built from 12 residues. Here the CDR3 reads CATWDGTYEQYF.